This T cell receptor (beta chain) was recovered during a study of cytomegalovirus exposure and HLA in healthy donors. CDR1 is SEHNR and CDR2 is FQNEAQ in the germline V gene (reference sequence). CDR3 size: 13 residues. This clone occurred once. Its antigen is not known. Mismatch with germline at one junction end may stem from a read error. Primers included in the PCR were 60 Vbeta and 13 Jbeta primers. Profiling relied on immunoSEQ multiplex PCR, and the TCRdb table lists in-frame clones only, not all of them. The sample includes over 95,000 clones, more than 65% seen only once; the top ten take about 10%. Study-level results: The productive fraction for most TCR beta V segments was about 87% or about 30% in an earlier analysis. Exclusion as indistinguishable affected some V segments, including TRBV6-2 and TRBV6-3.

This TCR was recovered from a middle-aged man in good health and CMV-seropositive. V is TRBV7-9 and J is TRBJ1-2; TRBD1 matches 8 bases. The specimen was PBMCs. The CDR3 protein is CSSSTGQGLGYTF. The CDR3 region has the DNA TGTTCCAGCAGCACCGGACAGGGATTAGGCTACACCTTC.